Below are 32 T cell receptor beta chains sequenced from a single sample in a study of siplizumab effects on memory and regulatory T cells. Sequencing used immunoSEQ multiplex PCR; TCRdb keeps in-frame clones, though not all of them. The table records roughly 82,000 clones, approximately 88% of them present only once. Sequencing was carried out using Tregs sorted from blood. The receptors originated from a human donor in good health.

The DNA for the CDR3 is TGCGCCAGCAGCTCGCTAGACCCCCGGGATACGCAGTATTTT. Amino acids: CASSSLDPRDTQYF. V usage is TRBV5-1 and J usage is TRBJ2-3; D is unresolved. Germline loops: CDR1 SGHRS, CDR2 YFSETQ. V gave up 3 bases and J gave up 6 bases, with 14 bases separating them. This CDR3 contains 14 residues.

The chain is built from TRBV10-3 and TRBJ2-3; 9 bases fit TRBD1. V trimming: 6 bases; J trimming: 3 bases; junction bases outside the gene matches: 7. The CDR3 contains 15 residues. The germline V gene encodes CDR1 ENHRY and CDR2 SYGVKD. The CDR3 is CAISPGTGSTDTQYF. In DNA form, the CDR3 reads TGTGCCATCAGCCCCGGGACAGGGAGTACAGATACGCAGTATTTT.

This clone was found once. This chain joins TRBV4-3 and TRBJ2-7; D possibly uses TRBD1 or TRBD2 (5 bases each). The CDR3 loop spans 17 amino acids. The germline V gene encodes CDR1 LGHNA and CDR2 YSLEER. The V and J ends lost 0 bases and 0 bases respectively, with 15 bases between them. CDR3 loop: CASSQDGATSSSYEQYF. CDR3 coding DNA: TGCGCCAGCAGCCAAGACGGGGCGACGTCGAGCTCCTACGAGCAGTACTTC.

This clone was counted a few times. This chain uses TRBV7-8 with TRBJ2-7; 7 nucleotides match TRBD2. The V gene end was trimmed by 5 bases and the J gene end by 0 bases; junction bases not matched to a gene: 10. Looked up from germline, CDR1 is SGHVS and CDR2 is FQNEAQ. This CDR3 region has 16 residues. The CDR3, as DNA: TGTGCCAGCAGCCTCGTAGGGCGGGGGACCTCCTACGAGCAGTACTTC. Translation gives CASSLVGRGTSYEQYF.

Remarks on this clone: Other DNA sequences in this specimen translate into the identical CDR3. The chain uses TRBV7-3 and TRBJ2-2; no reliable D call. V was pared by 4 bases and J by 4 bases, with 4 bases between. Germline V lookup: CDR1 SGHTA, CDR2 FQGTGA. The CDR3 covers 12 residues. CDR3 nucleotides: TGTGCCAGCAGCTCCTTCACCGGGGAGCTGTTTTTT. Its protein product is CASSSFTGELFF.

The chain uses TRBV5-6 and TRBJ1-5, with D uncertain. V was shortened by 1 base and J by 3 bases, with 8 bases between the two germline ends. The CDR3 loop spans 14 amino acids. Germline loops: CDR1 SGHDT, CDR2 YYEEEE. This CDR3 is CASSLPGNNQPQHF. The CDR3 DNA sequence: TGTGCCAGCAGCTTGCCTGGAAACAATCAGCCCCAGCATTTT.

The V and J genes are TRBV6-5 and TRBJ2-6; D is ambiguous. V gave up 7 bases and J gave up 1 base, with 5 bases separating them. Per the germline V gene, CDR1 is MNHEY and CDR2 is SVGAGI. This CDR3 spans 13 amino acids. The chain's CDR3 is CASTLSGANVLTF. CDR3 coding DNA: TGTGCCAGCACCCTTTCTGGGGCCAACGTCCTGACTTTC.

The CDR3 DNA is TGTGCCAGCTCACCACAGGGAGGCTATGGCTACACCTTC. Its protein product is CASSPQGGYGYTF. The chain employs TRBV18 and TRBJ1-2; D is unclear. Germline V gene data show CDR1 as KGHSH and CDR2 as LQKENI. The V and J ends lost 1 base and 4 bases respectively, with 7 bases between them. The CDR3 consists of 13 residues.

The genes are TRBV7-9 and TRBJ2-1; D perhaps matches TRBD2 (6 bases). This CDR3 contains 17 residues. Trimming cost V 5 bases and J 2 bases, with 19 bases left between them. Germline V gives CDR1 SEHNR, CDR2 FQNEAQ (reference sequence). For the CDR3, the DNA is TGTGCCAGCAGCATACTGGGGACTCCCCACGCCTACAATGAGCAGTTCTTC. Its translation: CASSILGTPHAYNEQFF.

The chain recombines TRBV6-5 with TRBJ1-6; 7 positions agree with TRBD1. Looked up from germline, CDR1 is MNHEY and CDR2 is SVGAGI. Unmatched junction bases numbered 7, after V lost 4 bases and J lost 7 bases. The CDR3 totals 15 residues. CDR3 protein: CASSWRGQQNSPLHF. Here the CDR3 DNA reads TGTGCCAGCAGTTGGAGGGGACAGCAAAATTCACCCCTCCACTTT.

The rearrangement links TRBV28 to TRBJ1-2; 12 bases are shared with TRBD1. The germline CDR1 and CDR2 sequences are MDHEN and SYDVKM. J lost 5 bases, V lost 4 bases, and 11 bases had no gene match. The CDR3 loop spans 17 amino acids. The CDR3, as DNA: TGTGCCAGCAGTTCGTCCGGGACAGGGGGCTGGAGGTATGGCTACACCTTC. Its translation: CASSSSGTGGWRYGYTF.

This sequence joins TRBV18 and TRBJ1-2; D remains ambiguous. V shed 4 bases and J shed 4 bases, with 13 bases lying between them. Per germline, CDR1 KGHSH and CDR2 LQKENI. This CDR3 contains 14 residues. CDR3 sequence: CASSRLGIPYGYTF. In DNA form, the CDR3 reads TGTGCCAGCTCACGTCTAGGTATCCCCTATGGCTACACCTTC.

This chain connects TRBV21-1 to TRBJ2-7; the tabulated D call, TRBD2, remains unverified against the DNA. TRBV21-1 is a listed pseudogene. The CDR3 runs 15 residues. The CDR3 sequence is CASSRGGGFSYEQYF. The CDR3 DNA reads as TGTGCCAGCAGCAGAGGAGGAGGATTCTCCTACGAGCAGTACTTC.

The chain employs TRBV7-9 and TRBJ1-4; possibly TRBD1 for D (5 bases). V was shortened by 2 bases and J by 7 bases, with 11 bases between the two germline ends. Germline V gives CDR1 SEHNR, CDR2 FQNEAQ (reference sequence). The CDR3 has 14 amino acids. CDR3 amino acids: CASSLRGKGEKLFF. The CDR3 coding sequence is TGTGCCAGCAGCTTACGGGGGAAGGGTGAAAAACTGTTTTTT.

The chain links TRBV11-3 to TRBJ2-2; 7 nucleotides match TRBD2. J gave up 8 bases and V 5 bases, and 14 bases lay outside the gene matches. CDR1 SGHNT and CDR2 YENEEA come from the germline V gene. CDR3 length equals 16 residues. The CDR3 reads CASSQWEGQVQGELFF. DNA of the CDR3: TGTGCCAGCAGCCAGTGGGAGGGGCAGGTCCAAGGGGAGCTGTTTTTT.

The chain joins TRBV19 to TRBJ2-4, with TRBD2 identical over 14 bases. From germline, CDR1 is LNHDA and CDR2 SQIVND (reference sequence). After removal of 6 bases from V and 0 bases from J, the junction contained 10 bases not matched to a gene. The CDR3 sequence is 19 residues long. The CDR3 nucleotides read TGTGCCAGTAGCCCTGGGACTAGCGGGGGCGGGATAGCCAAAAACATTCAGTACTTC. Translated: CASSPGTSGGGIAKNIQYF.

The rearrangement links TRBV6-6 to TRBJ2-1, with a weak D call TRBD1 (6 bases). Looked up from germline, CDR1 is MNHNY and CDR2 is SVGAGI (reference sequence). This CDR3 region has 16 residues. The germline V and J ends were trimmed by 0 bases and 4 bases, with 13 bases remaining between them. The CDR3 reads CASSYSMGRGYNEQFF. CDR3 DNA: TGTGCCAGCAGTTACTCGATGGGCAGGGGTTACAATGAGCAGTTCTTC.

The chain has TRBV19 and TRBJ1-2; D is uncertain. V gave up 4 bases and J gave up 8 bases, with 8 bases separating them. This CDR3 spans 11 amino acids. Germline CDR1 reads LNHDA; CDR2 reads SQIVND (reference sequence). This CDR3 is CASSRGYGYTF. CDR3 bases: TGTGCCAGTAGTAGGGGATACGGCTACACCTTC. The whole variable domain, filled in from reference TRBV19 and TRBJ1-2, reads DGGITQSPKYLFRKEGQNVTLSCEQNLNHDAMYWYRQDPGQGLRLIYYSQIVNDFQKGDIAEGYSVSREKKESFPLTVTSAQKNPTAFYLCASSRGYGYTFGSGTRLTVV.

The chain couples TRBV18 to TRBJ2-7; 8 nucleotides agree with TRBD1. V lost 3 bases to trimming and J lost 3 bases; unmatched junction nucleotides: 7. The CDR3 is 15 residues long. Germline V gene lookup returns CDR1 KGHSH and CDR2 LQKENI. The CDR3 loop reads CASSPSIGQGYEQYF. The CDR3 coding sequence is TGTGCCAGCTCACCTTCTATCGGACAGGGCTACGAGCAGTACTTC.

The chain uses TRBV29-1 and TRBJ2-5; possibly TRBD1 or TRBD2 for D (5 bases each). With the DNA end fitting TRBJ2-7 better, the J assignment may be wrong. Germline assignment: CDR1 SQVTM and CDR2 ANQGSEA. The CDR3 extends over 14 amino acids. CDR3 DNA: TGCAGCGTTGCTGGGACGTTAAGCTCCTACGAGCAGTACTTC. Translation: CSVAGTLSSYEQYF.

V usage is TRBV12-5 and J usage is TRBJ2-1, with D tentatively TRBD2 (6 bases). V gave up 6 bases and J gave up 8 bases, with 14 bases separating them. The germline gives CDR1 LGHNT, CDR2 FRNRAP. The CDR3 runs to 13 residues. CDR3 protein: CASGGLAADEQFF. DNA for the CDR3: TGTGCTAGTGGGGGACTGGCTGCGGATGAGCAGTTCTTC.

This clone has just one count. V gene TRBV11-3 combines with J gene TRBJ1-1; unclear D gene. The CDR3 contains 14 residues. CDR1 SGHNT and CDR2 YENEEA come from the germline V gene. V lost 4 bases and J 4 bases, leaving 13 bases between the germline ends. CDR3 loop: CASSSQSLSTEAFF. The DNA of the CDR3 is TGTGCCAGCAGCTCCCAATCGCTCAGCACTGAAGCTTTCTTT.

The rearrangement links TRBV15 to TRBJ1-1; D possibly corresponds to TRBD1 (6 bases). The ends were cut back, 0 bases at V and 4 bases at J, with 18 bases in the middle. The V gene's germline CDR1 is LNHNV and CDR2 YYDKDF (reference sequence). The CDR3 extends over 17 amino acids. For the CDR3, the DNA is TGTGCCACCAGCAGAGATAGGGCAGGGGAAGGCGGCACTGAAGCTTTCTTT. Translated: CATSRDRAGEGGTEAFF.

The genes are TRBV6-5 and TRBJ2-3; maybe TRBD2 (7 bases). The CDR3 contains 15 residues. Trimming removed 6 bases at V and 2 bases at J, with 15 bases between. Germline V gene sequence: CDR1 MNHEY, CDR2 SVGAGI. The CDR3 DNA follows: TGTGCCAGCAGCAGCCGGGGGGCCCCCACAGATACGCAGTATTTT. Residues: CASSSRGAPTDTQYF.

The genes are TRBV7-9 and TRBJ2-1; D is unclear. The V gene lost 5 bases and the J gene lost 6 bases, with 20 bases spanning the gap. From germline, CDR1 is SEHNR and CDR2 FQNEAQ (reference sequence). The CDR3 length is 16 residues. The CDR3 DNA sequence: TGTGCCAGCAGCCCCCATTACCGGGCCCTTAGCAATGAGCAGTTCTTC. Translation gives CASSPHYRALSNEQFF.

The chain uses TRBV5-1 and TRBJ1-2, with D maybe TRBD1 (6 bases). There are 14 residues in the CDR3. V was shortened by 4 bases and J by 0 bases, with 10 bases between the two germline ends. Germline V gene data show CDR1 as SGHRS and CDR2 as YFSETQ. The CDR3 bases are TGCGCCAGCAGCCCCACAGGGACTAACTATGGCTACACCTTC. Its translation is CASSPTGTNYGYTF.

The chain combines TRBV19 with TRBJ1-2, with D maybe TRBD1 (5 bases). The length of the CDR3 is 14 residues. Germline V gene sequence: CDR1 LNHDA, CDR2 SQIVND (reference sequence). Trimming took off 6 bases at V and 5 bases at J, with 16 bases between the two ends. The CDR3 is CASRSRGGSYGYTF. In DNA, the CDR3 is TGTGCCAGTAGATCCCGGGGGGGTTCGTATGGCTACACCTTC.

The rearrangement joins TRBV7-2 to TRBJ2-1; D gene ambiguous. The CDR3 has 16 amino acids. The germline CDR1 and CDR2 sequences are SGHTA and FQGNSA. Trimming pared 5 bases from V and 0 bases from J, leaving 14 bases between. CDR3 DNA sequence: TGTGCCAGCAGCCTCTTCTCTATAATCTCCTACAATGAGCAGTTCTTC. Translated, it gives CASSLFSIISYNEQFF.

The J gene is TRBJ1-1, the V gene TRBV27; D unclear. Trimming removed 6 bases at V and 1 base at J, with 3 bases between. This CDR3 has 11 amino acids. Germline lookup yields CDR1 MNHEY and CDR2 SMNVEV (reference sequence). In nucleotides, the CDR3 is TGTGCCAGCAGGGGGAACACTGAAGCTTTCTTT. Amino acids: CASRGNTEAFF.

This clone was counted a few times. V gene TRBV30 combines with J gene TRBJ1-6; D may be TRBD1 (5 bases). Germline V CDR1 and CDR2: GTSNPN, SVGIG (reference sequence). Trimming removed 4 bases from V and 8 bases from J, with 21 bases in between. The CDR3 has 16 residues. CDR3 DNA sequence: TGTGCCTGGACTACGGGGGGAATGGCCTCCTATTCACCCCTCCACTTT. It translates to CAWTTGGMASYSPLHF.

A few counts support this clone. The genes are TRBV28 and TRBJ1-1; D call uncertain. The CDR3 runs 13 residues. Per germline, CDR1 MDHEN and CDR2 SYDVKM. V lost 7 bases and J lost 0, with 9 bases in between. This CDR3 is CASISSLNTEAFF. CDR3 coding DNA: TGTGCCAGCATATCAAGTTTGAACACTGAAGCTTTCTTT.

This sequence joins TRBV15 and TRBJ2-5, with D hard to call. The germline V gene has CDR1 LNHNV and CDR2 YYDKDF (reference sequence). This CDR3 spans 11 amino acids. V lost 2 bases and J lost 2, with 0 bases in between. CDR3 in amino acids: CATSRQETQYF. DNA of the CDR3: TGTGCCACCAGCAGACAAGAGACCCAGTACTTC.